This T cell receptor (beta chain) was recovered during a study of OX40 agonist ivuxolimab in advanced cancers. Generated by immunoSEQ multiplex PCR, the TCRdb table keeps only in-frame clones and is missing some. The sample consists of tens of thousands of clones, 82% of them appearing once. The V gene lost 6 bases and the J gene lost 3 bases, with 17 bases spanning the gap. The CDR3 sequence is 15 residues long. Germline-derived CDR1 and CDR2 are SGHTA and FQGNSA. This receptor was obtained from an adult with an advanced solid tumor such as melanoma, head and neck, liver or kidney cancer. The source was CD4+ or CD8+ T cells sorted from blood, collected in a trial of the OX40 agonist ivuxolimab. The V and J genes are TRBV7-2 and TRBJ1-2, with no clear D. The CDR3 DNA is TGTGCCAGCAGGGCCGGGCCCGGCAGCGACTATGGCTACACCTTC. Protein sequence: CASRAGPGSDYGYTF.